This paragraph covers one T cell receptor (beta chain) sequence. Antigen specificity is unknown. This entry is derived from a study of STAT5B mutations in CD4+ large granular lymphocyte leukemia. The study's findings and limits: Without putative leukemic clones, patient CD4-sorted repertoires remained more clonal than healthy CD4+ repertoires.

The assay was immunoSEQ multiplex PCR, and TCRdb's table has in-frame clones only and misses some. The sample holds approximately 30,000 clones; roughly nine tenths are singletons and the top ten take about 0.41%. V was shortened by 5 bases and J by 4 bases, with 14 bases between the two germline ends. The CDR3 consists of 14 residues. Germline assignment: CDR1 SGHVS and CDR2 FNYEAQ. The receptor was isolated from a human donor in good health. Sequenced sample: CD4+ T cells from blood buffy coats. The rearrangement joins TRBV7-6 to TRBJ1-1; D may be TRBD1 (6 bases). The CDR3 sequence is CASSREGGGTEAFF. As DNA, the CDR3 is TGTGCCAGCAGCCGGGAAGGAGGGGGCACTGAAGCTTTCTTT.